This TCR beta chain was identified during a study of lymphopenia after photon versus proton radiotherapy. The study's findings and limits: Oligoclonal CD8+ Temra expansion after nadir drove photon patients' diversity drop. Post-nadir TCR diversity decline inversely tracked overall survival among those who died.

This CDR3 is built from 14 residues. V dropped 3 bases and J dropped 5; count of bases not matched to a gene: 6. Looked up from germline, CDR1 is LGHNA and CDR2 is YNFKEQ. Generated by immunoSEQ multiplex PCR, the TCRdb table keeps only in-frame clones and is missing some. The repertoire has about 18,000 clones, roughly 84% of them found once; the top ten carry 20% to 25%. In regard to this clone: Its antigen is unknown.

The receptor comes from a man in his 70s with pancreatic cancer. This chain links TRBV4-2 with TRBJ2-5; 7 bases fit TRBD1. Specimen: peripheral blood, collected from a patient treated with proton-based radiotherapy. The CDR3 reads CASSQGTRGETQYF. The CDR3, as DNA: TGTGCCAGCAGCCAGGGGACCAGGGGGGAGACCCAGTACTTC.